Below are 20 T cell receptor beta chains sequenced from a single sample in a study of shared clonotypes between healthy human individuals. The data were produced by immunoSEQ multiplex PCR, yet TCRdb's version contains in-frame clones alone and is incomplete. The table lists approximately 2.4 million clones, 90% to 96% of them singletons. Sequenced input: naive CD4+ T cells sorted from blood. Subset in this sample: CD45RA+ positively selected. These receptors originate from a man aged 18-30 years in good health.

The rearrangement uses TRBV5-5 and TRBJ2-2; TRBD1 matches 8 bases. The CDR3 spans 15 residues. CDR1 and CDR2 (germline): SGHKS, YYEKEE (reference sequence). Trimming removed 6 bases from V and 1 base from J; junction bases left unmatched: 5. CDR3 sequence (DNA): TGTGCCAGCAACACCGGGACAGGGAACACCGGGGAGCTGTTTTTT. It encodes CASNTGTGNTGELFF.

The chain couples TRBV6-5 to TRBJ2-7; the match to TRBD1 covers 10 bases. The CDR3 totals 15 residues. V shed 6 bases and J 3 bases; nucleotides not matched to a gene: 8. Germline CDR1 MNHEY, CDR2 SVGAGI. CDR3: CASRKGDRGGYEQYF. The CDR3 bases are TGTGCCAGCAGGAAGGGGGACAGGGGAGGCTACGAGCAGTACTTC.

The chain recombines TRBV11-2 with TRBJ2-1; D is perhaps TRBD1 or TRBD2 (5 bases each). CDR1 is SGHAT, CDR2 FQNNGV, per germline. This CDR3 region has 15 residues. The germline V and J ends were trimmed by 4 bases and 5 bases, with 15 bases remaining between them. The CDR3 is CASSYGTTPNNEQFF. The CDR3 DNA reads as TGTGCCAGCAGCTACGGGACGACGCCGAACAATGAGCAGTTCTTC.

The gene calls are TRBV5-1 and TRBJ1-2; D is unclear. The CDR3 has 14 residues. CDR1 and CDR2 (germline): SGHRS, YFSETQ. Trimming took off 4 bases at V and 5 bases at J, with 15 bases between the two ends. CDR3 in DNA: TGCGCCAGCAGCCGTGACACAAAACCTTATGGCTACACCTTC. This codes for CASSRDTKPYGYTF.

The V call is TRBV7-2, the J call TRBJ2-7, with 12 bases matching TRBD2. The V segment lost 4 bases and the J segment 2 bases; nucleotides outside the gene matches: 3. The germline gives CDR1 SGHTA, CDR2 FQGNSA. This CDR3 has 15 residues. The CDR3 nucleotides are TGTGCCAGCAGCTGGACTAGCGGGGCCACCTACGAGCAGTACTTC. Protein product: CASSWTSGATYEQYF.

The count of this clone is one. The rearrangement links TRBV7-2 to TRBJ2-1; possible D gene TRBD2, 6 bases. Germline V gene data show CDR1 as SGHTA and CDR2 as FQGNSA. V shed 1 base and J shed 7 bases, with 17 bases lying between them. The CDR3 has 16 amino acids. The CDR3 spells CASSLGMGGALNEQFF. The DNA for the CDR3 is TGTGCCAGCAGCTTAGGGATGGGGGGAGCCCTTAATGAGCAGTTCTTC.

With respect to this clone: Within the sample, other DNA sequences also encode this same CDR3. The V and J genes are TRBV29-1 and TRBJ2-3, with TRBD2 identical over 10 bases. The CDR3 is made up of 13 amino acids. Germline CDR1 and CDR2: SQVTM and ANQGSEA. V was pared by 4 bases and J by 3 bases, with 1 base of the junction left unmatched. CDR3 residues: CSVAAGGTDTQYF. CDR3 DNA sequence: TGCAGCGTTGCAGCGGGAGGGACAGATACGCAGTATTTT.

The V call is TRBV6-1, the J call TRBJ2-4, with D maybe TRBD1 (6 bases). The CDR3 runs 16 residues. Between the trimmed V and J ends, which lost 2 bases and 3 bases, there was a span of 14 bases. Germline V gene lookup returns CDR1 MNHNS and CDR2 SASEGT. The CDR3 here is CASSERDTAGKNIQYF. CDR3 in DNA: TGTGCCAGCAGTGAAAGGGACACCGCGGGCAAAAACATTCAGTACTTC.

The gene calls are TRBV5-4 and TRBJ2-1, with TRBD2 matching 14 bases. The CDR3 spans 15 residues. Germline lookup yields CDR1 SGHNT and CDR2 YYREEE (reference sequence). V trimming: 4 bases; J trimming: 12 bases; junction bases outside the gene matches: 9. The CDR3 nucleotides are TGTGCCAGCAGCCAGACGGGACTAGCGGGAGATGGGCAGTTCTTC. It specifies CASSQTGLAGDGQFF.

The genes are TRBV20-1 and TRBJ1-2; D gene ambiguous. Germline-derived CDR1 and CDR2 are DFQATT and SNEGSKA (reference sequence). This CDR3 is 11 amino acids long. Trimming shortened V by 3 bases and J by 7 bases, and 9 bases separated the two germline ends. The CDR3 DNA is TGCAGTGCTAGCGGGGTGGGTGGCTACACCTTC. It codes for CSASGVGGYTF.

The V and J genes are TRBV5-1 and TRBJ2-3; D gene uncertain. V lost 0 bases and J lost 2, with 7 bases in between. There are 14 residues in the CDR3. Looked up from germline, CDR1 is SGHRS and CDR2 is YFSETQ. The DNA of the CDR3 is TGCGCCAGCAGCTTGGGGTCGAACACAGATACGCAGTATTTT. Residues: CASSLGSNTDTQYF.

The chain is built from TRBV29-1 and TRBJ2-7, with D tentatively TRBD1 or TRBD2 (6 bases each). Germline V gives CDR1 SQVTM, CDR2 ANQGSEA. Between the trimmed V and J ends, which lost 5 bases and 4 bases, there was a span of 24 bases. The CDR3 runs to 16 residues. Here the CDR3 DNA reads TGCAGCGTTCGGAGTGGCGGGGACACCCGAGCATACGAGCAGTACTTC. This sequence encodes CSVRSGGDTRAYEQYF.

The CDR3 loop reads CASSDSPTDNSPLHF. DNA of the CDR3: TGTGCCAGCAGTGACTCGCCAACTGACAATTCACCCCTCCACTTT. This chain joins TRBV6-4 and TRBJ1-6; D gene unclear. Germline values: CDR1 MRHNA, CDR2 SNTAGT. The CDR3 spans 15 residues. Trimming took off 0 bases at V and 7 bases at J, with 10 bases between the two ends.

The chain carries TRBV25-1 and TRBJ1-1, with unresolved D. Looked up from germline, CDR1 is MGHDK and CDR2 is SYGVNS. Trimming removed 3 bases at V and 5 bases at J, with 16 bases between. CDR3 size: 15 residues. DNA of the CDR3: TGTGCCAGCAGTGAGACAACCCTCCGAGAGACTGAAGCTTTCTTT. It encodes CASSETTLRETEAFF.

This chain links TRBV27 with TRBJ2-1; 8 positions agree with TRBD1. Germline V gives CDR1 MNHEY, CDR2 SMNVEV (reference sequence). With V trimmed by 3 bases and J by 5 bases, 6 bases remained unmatched. The CDR3 contains 15 residues. The chain's CDR3 is CASSFGQGLDNEQFF. The CDR3 DNA follows: TGTGCCAGCAGTTTCGGACAGGGTCTGGACAATGAGCAGTTCTTC.

The rearrangement joins TRBV7-2 to TRBJ2-2; D not resolved. Germline V lookup: CDR1 SGHTA, CDR2 FQGNSA. V was trimmed by 1 base and J by 5 bases, leaving 11 bases between them. This CDR3 region has 15 residues. CDR3 residues: CASSLDGRGTGELFF. Written as DNA, the CDR3 is TGTGCCAGCAGCTTAGACGGGCGTGGGACCGGGGAGCTGTTTTTT.

CDR3 DNA sequence: TGTGCCAGTAGTCCCCAACTGGGACAGGGCGCAGATACGCAGTATTTT. It specifies CASSPQLGQGADTQYF. The chain has TRBV19 and TRBJ2-3; 9 bases agree with TRBD1. Trimming at V came to 5 bases and at J to 4 bases, leaving 10 bases not matched to a gene. Germline V CDR1 and CDR2: LNHDA, SQIVND (reference sequence). This CDR3 contains 16 residues.

J is TRBJ2-3 and V is TRBV10-1; no reliable D call. The CDR3 has 17 residues. V was cut by 8 bases and J by 0 bases, with 21 bases left in between. The germline CDR1 and CDR2 sequences are WNHNN and SYGVQD (reference sequence). The CDR3 DNA reads TGCGCCAGCTCTCCGATGGTGGGATACACTAGCACAGATACGCAGTATTTT. Residues: CASSPMVGYTSTDTQYF.

This chain uses TRBV5-5 with TRBJ1-5; the D gene is possibly TRBD1 (5 bases). The ends were cut back, 5 bases at V and 3 bases at J, with 15 bases in the middle. Germline values: CDR1 SGHKS, CDR2 YYEKEE (reference sequence). This CDR3 is 15 amino acids long. CDR3 region: CASSSDSGPNQPQHF. In DNA form, the CDR3 reads TGTGCCAGCAGTTCGGATTCGGGGCCCAATCAGCCCCAGCATTTT.

This chain links TRBV7-9 with TRBJ2-7, with D hard to call. The CDR3 runs to 12 residues. Trimming removed 5 bases at V and 5 bases at J, with 10 bases between. Germline CDR1 reads SEHNR; CDR2 reads FQNEAQ (reference sequence). CDR3 amino acids: CASSQMGNEQYF. Written as DNA, the CDR3 is TGTGCCAGCAGCCAGATGGGAAACGAGCAGTACTTC.